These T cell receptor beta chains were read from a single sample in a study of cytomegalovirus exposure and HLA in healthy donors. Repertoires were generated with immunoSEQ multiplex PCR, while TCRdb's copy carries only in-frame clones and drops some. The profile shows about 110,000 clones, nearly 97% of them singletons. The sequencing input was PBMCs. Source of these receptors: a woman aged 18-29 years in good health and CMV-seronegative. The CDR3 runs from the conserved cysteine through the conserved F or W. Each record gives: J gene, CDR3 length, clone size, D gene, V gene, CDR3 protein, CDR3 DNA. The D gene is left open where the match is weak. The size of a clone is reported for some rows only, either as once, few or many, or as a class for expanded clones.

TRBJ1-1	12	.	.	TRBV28	CASSLNRAEAFF	TGTGCCAGCAGTCTAAACAGGGCTGAAGCTTTCTTT
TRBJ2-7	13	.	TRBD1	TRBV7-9	CASSRDRVGEQYF	TGTGCCAGCAGCAGAGACAGGGTCGGGGAGCAGTACTTC
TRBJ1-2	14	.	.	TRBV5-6	CASSLRQVNYGYTF	TGTGCCAGCAGCTTACGACAGGTCAACTATGGCTACACCTTC
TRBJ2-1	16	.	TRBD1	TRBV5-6	CASSSTGGNTWYEQFF	TGTGCCAGCAGCTCGACAGGGGGCAACACCTGGTATGAGCAGTTCTTC
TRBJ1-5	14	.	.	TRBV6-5	CASSYRGLNQPQHF	TGTGCCAGCAGTTACAGGGGCCTTAATCAGCCCCAGCATTTT
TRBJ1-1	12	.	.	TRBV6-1	CASSQQDTEAFF	TGTGCCAGCAGTCAACAGGACACTGAAGCTTTCTTT
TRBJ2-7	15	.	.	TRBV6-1	CASSEPGKISYEQYF	TGTGCCAGCAGTGAGCCAGGTAAAATCTCCTACGAGCAGTACTTC
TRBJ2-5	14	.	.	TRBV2	CASLEEWYSSAQYF	TGTGCCAGCCTTGAGGAGTGGTACTCCTCTGCCCAGTACTTC
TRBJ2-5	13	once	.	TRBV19	CASSLLGEETQYF	TGTGCCAGTAGTCTGTTAGGGGAAGAGACCCAGTACTTC
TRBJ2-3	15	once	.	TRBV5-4	CASSQGQPRTDTQYF	TGTGCCAGCAGCCAGGGGCAGCCTCGCACAGATACGCAGTATTTT
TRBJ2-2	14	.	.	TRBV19	CASIVGAGTGELFF	TGTGCCAGTATCGTGGGGGCAGGAACCGGGGAGCTGTTTTTT
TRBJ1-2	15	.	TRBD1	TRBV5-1	CASSLGGQANYGYTF	TGCGCCAGCAGCCTTGGGGGACAGGCTAACTATGGCTACACCTTC
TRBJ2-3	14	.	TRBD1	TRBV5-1	CASARQGGTDTQYF	TGCGCCAGCGCCCGACAGGGAGGCACAGATACGCAGTATTTT
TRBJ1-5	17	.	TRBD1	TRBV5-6	CASSAHEGTGLNQPQHF	TGTGCCAGCAGCGCACATGAGGGGACAGGTCTCAATCAGCCCCAGCATTTT
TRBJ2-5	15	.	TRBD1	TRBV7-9	CASSRAGGSQETQYF	TGTGCCAGCAGTCGAGCAGGGGGCTCCCAAGAGACCCAGTACTTC
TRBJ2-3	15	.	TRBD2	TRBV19	CASSTSGGRTDTQYF	TGTGCCAGTAGTACTAGCGGGGGGAGAACAGATACGCAGTATTTT
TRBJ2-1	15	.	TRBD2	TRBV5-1	CASSLVPAGGNEQFF	TGCGCCAGCAGCTTGGTTCCAGCGGGGGGTAATGAGCAGTTCTTC
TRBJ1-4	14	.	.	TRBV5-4	CASSPGGVNEKLFF	TGTGCCAGCAGCCCTGGCGGTGTTAATGAAAAACTGTTTTTT
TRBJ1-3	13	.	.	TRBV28	CASDGVEGNTIYF	TGTGCCAGCGATGGAGTCGAGGGAAACACCATATATTTT
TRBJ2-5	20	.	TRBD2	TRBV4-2	CASSQEGSRGIAGGQETQYF	TGTGCCAGCAGCCAAGAAGGATCGAGGGGAATAGCGGGGGGGCAAGAGACCCAGTACTTC
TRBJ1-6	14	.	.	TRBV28	CASSWAPRDSPLHF	TGTGCCAGCAGTTGGGCACCCCGAGATTCACCCCTCCACTTT
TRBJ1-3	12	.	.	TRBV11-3	CASQGPGNTIYF	TGTGCCAGCCAGGGTCCCGGAAACACCATATATTTT
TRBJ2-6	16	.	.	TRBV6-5	CASSYVGGAGANVLTF	TGTGCCAGCAGTTACGTCGGAGGGGCTGGGGCCAACGTCCTGACTTTC
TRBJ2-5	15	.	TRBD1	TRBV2	CASRGGRVFQETQYF	TGTGCCAGCAGAGGGGGCAGGGTATTTCAAGAGACCCAGTACTTC
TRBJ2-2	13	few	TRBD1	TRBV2	CASRQGITGELFF	TGTGCCAGTCGACAGGGGATCACCGGGGAGCTGTTTTTT
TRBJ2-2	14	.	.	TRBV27	CASSQRHNTGELFF	TGTGCCAGCAGTCAAAGACATAACACCGGGGAGCTGTTTTTT
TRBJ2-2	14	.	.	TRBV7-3	CASSPQGNTGELFF	TGTGCCAGCAGCCCCCAGGGGAACACCGGGGAGCTGTTTTTT
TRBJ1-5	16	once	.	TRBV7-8	CASSFSGRGESQPQHF	TGTGCCAGCAGCTTTTCGGGGAGGGGTGAAAGTCAGCCCCAGCATTTT
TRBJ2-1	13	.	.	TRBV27	CASSGFGGLEQFF	TGTGCCAGCAGTGGATTCGGGGGTTTGGAGCAGTTCTTC
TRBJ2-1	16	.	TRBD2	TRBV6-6	CASSYPPGGHDNEQFF	TGTGCCAGCAGTTACCCTCCGGGGGGGCACGATAATGAGCAGTTCTTC
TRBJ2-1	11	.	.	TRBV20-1	CSAPGIGEQFF	TGCAGTGCCCCGGGGATTGGTGAGCAGTTCTTC
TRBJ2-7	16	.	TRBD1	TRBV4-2	CASRPAGTGTPYEQYF	TGTGCCAGCAGGCCTGCCGGGACAGGGACCCCCTACGAGCAGTACTTC
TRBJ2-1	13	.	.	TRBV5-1	CASSLIRADEQFF	TGCGCCAGCAGCTTGATCAGGGCTGATGAGCAGTTCTTC
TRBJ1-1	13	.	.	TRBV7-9	CASSMGASTEAFF	TGTGCCAGCAGCATGGGGGCGAGCACTGAAGCTTTCTTT
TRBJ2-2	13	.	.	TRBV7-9	CARGHQNTGELFF	TGTGCCAGGGGACACCAAAACACCGGGGAGCTGTTTTTT
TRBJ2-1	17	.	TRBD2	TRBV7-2	CASGSSGGLIAYNEQFF	TGTGCCAGCGGATCCAGCGGGGGGCTTATTGCCTACAATGAGCAGTTCTTC
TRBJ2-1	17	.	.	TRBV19	CASSMVGGPSSYNEQFF	TGTGCCAGTAGTATGGTGGGGGGGCCAAGCTCCTACAATGAGCAGTTCTTC
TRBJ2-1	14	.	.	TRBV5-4	CASSRRGTGNEQFF	TGTGCCAGCAGTCGCCGAGGCACAGGAAATGAGCAGTTCTTC
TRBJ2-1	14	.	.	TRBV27	CATRAWGRENEQFF	TGTGCCACCAGAGCGTGGGGGCGCGAGAATGAGCAGTTCTTC
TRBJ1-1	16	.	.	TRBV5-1	CASSLLGGRADTEAFF	TGCGCCAGCAGCTTGTTGGGGGGGCGCGCGGACACTGAAGCTTTCTTT
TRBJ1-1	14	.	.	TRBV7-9	CASSPVGATTEAFF	TGTGCCAGCAGTCCCGTTGGGGCTACGACTGAAGCTTTCTTT
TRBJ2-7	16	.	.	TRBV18	CASSPRVRQTSYEQYF	TGTGCCAGCTCACCGCGAGTGAGACAGACCTCCTACGAGCAGTACTTC
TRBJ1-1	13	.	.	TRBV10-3	CAIGQTQDTEAFF	TGTGCCATTGGACAGACCCAGGACACTGAAGCTTTCTTT
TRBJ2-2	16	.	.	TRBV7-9	CASSHRAGEVTGELFF	TGTGCCAGCAGCCATAGGGCAGGGGAAGTCACCGGGGAGCTGTTTTTT
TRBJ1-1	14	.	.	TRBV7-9	CASSRDSMNTEAFF	TGTGCCAGCAGCCGAGACAGCATGAACACTGAAGCTTTCTTT